This T cell receptor (beta chain) was documented in a study of T-cell reconstitution after alpha-beta-depleted transplantation in children. The length of the CDR3 is 15 residues. Germline loops: CDR1 SNHLY, CDR2 FYNNEI. The V gene end was trimmed by 7 bases and the J gene end by 6 bases; junction bases not matched to a gene: 10. Using unique molecular identifiers, the investigators prepared the TCRbeta library. TCRdb re-called the PCR reads with MiXCR, one entry per CDR3 protein. The sample records about 91,000 distinct CDR3 sequences, 6.5% to 8.5% being singletons. This clonotype was observed at least ten times.

V is TRBV2 and J is TRBJ1-5, with 9 bases lining up with TRBD1. The clonotype originates from a human donor who donated a stem cell graft to a child with congenital amegakaryocytic thrombocytopenia. Material: PBMCs from the stem cell graft donor, obtained from the stem cell graft. CDR3 loop: CASTADGQGFQPQHF. As DNA, the CDR3 is TGTGCCAGCACTGCCGATGGACAGGGGTTTCAGCCCCAGCATTTT. Combining the CDR3 with reference TRBV2 and TRBJ1-5 gives the whole variable domain EPEVTQTPSHQVTQMGQEVILRCVPISNHLYFYWYRQILGQKVEFLVSFYNNEISEKSEIFDDQFSVERPDGSNFTLKIRSTKLEDSAMYFCASTADGQGFQPQHFGDGTRLSIL.